The following is a T cell receptor (beta chain) sequence with its context. This sample stems from a study of cytomegalovirus exposure and HLA in healthy donors. Both 60 Vbeta primers and 13 Jbeta primers went into the PCR. Clones were sequenced by immunoSEQ multiplex PCR, and TCRdb holds only the in-frame ones, with some missing. The sample lists tens of thousands of clones; roughly 80% were seen once. CDR1 and CDR2 from the germline V gene are SNHLY and FYNNEI. This CDR3 has 13 residues. V dropped 7 bases and J dropped 5; count of bases not matched to a gene: 6. The chain is built from TRBV2 and TRBJ2-5; 8 nucleotides match TRBD2. The sequencing sample was made of PBMCs. This clonotype was sampled from a man aged 25 to 40 in good health and CMV-seronegative. The CDR3 DNA reads as TGTGCCAGCACCACGGGACTAGGGGAGACCCAGTACTTC. This codes for CASTTGLGETQYF.